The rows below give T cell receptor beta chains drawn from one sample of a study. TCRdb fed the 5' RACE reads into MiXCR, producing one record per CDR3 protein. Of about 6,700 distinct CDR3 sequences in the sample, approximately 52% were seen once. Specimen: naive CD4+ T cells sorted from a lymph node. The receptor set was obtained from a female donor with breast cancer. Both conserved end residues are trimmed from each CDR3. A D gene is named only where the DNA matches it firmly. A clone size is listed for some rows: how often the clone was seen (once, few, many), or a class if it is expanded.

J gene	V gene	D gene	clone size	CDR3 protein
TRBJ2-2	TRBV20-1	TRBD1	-	SVGRGTGVTGELF
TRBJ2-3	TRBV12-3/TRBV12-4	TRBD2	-	ASTLAGVSTDTQY
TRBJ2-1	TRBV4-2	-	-	ASSTTGSYNEQF
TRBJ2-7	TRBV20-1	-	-	SATRVSGYEQY
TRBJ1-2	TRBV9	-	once	ASSRDENFGYT
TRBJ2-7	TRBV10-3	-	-	AIGEVSGRRYEQY
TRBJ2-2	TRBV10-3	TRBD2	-	AARGGRTGELF
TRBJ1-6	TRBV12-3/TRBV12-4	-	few	ASRGGDSPLH
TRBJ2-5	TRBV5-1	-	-	ASSLWTSQETQY
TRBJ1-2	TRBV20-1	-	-	SAGTQGRWYGYT
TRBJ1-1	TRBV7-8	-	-	ASSLPKGAWNTEAF